One sample yielded the 10 T cell receptor beta chains listed below, sequenced in a study of cytomegalovirus exposure and HLA in healthy donors. 13 Jbeta primers and 60 Vbeta primers were used for the PCR. The assay was immunoSEQ multiplex PCR, and TCRdb's table has in-frame clones only and misses some. Of 200,000 or so clones in the sample, around 70% were seen once. Sequencing was performed on PBMCs. These TCRs come from a man in his forties in good health and CMV-seropositive.

CDR3 residues: CSVQRDRGIQPQHF. In DNA form, the CDR3 reads TGCAGCGTGCAACGGGACAGGGGGATCCAGCCCCAGCATTTT. The chain has TRBV29-1 and TRBJ1-5; 11 positions agree with TRBD1. From germline, CDR1 is SQVTM and CDR2 ANQGSEA. This CDR3 contains 14 residues. Trimming removed 6 bases from V and 7 bases from J; junction bases left unmatched: 8. Together with reference TRBV29-1 and TRBJ1-5, the CDR3 gives the full variable domain: SAVISQKPSRDICQRGTSLTIQCQVDSQVTMMFWYRQQPGQSLTLIATANQGSEATYESGFVIDKFPISRPNLTFSTLTVSNMSPEDSSIYLCSVQRDRGIQPQHFGDGTRLSIL.

This sequence joins TRBV7-9 and TRBJ1-4; unclear D gene. V was shortened by 1 base and J by 1 base, with 13 bases between the two germline ends. The CDR3 is 17 residues long. Germline CDR1 and CDR2: SEHNR and FQNEAQ (reference sequence). CDR3 bases: TGTGCCAGCAGCTTAGTAATTCAGGCGGGAACTAATGAAAAACTGTTTTTT. Its protein product is CASSLVIQAGTNEKLFF.

The chain has TRBV18 and TRBJ1-5; D possibly corresponds to TRBD1 (6 bases). Germline V lookup: CDR1 KGHSH, CDR2 LQKENI. V gave up 5 bases and J gave up 3 bases, with 14 bases separating them. The CDR3 length is 15 residues. The CDR3 region is CASSGRQENNQPQHF. The CDR3 region has the DNA TGTGCCAGCTCAGGCCGACAGGAGAACAATCAGCCCCAGCATTTT.

The V and J genes are TRBV6-6 and TRBJ1-2; no clear D. Trimming stripped 0 bases from V and 3 bases from J, with 11 bases between. The CDR3 totals 15 residues. Germline CDR1 MNHNY, CDR2 SVGAGI (reference sequence). The CDR3: CASSYSNSQDYGYTF. The CDR3 DNA is TGTGCCAGCAGTTACTCTAATAGTCAGGACTATGGCTACACCTTC.

The table lists this clone with a few counts. V gene TRBV10-1 combines with J gene TRBJ2-5, with D maybe TRBD2 (5 bases). CDR3 length: 15 residues. The germline V gene has CDR1 WNHNN and CDR2 SYGVQD (reference sequence). Deletions cut 0 bases from V and 5 bases from J, with 13 bases between. The CDR3 region has the DNA TGCGCCAGCAGTGAGTCCACGGCCGGCGGGGAGACCCAGTACTTC. Translation gives CASSESTAGGETQYF.

The V gene is TRBV6-5, the J gene TRBJ1-6; D gene uncertain. This CDR3 is built from 15 residues. Trimming removed 5 bases from V and 6 bases from J, with 14 bases in between. CDR1 is MNHEY and CDR2 is SVGAGI in the germline V gene. The CDR3 here is CASSREGGINSPLHF. The CDR3 bases are TGTGCCAGCAGTAGGGAAGGAGGAATTAATTCACCCCTCCACTTT.

V is TRBV11-2 and J is TRBJ1-3, with D unresolved. CDR3 length: 16 amino acids. The V end was cut by 1 base, the J end by 0 bases, with 10 bases between. Germline V gene lookup returns CDR1 SGHAT and CDR2 FQNNGV. The CDR3 is CASSLGRVNSGNTIYF. CDR3 bases: TGTGCCAGCAGCTTAGGACGGGTAAACTCTGGAAACACCATATATTTT.

In this sample, this clone turned up a few times. The J gene is TRBJ2-7, the V gene TRBV6-5, with D perhaps matching TRBD1 (5 bases). CDR1 is MNHEY and CDR2 is SVGAGI in the germline V gene. This CDR3 is 14 amino acids long. The V end lost 8 bases, the J end lost 6 bases, and 20 bases lay between the germline ends. In DNA, the CDR3 is TGTGCCAGCGCCCCGGCCAGGGTAGGGCTCGAGCAGTACTTC. Translating gives CASAPARVGLEQYF.

The chain employs TRBV27 and TRBJ1-1; TRBD1 is a possible D gene (5 bases). The germline V and J ends were trimmed by 2 bases and 3 bases, with 22 bases remaining between them. Germline CDR1 and CDR2: MNHEY and SMNVEV (reference sequence). CDR3 length: 18 amino acids. The CDR3 coding sequence is TGTGCCAGCAGTTTACGCAGATTTGCTGACAGAACGCACACTGAAGCTTTCTTT. Protein: CASSLRRFADRTHTEAFF.

The chain joins TRBV12-5 to TRBJ2-3; a weak D match, TRBD2 (6 bases). V dropped 5 bases and J dropped 5 bases, with 11 bases sitting between them. This CDR3 contains 13 residues. Germline V gives CDR1 LGHNT, CDR2 FRNRAP. CDR3 DNA sequence: TGTGCTAGTGGTCCCTGGGGGGTAGATACGCAGTATTTT. Translating it yields CASGPWGVDTQYF.